These T cell receptor beta chains were read from a single sample in a study of blood T cell repertoires in COVID-19. Using immunoSEQ multiplex PCR, the repertoire was profiled, and TCRdb retains in-frame clones only, with some absent. The table has roughly 280,000 clones, around nine tenths seen once. The sequencing input was peripheral blood. These receptors were taken from a man in his forties with active or convalescent COVID-19. The CDR3 runs from the conserved cysteine through the conserved F or W. D genes are given only for firm matches. Size tells how often a clone was seen (once, few, many) or the class of an expanded clone, and some rows leave it out.

v_gene	j_gene	abundance	d_gene	CDR3aa	CDR3nt
TRBV6-5	TRBJ2-5	few	TRBD1	CASIGTGTETQYF	TGTGCCAGCATTGGGACAGGGACAGAGACCCAGTACTTC
TRBV24-1	TRBJ2-3	.	.	CATSDYQKNTDTQYF	TGTGCCACCAGTGATTATCAGAAAAACACAGATACGCAGTATTTT
TRBV5-1	TRBJ1-5	.	TRBD1	CASSRTGDRDQPQHF	TGCGCCAGCAGCCGAACGGGGGACAGGGATCAGCCCCAGCATTTT
TRBV10-3	TRBJ2-7	.	.	CATRGGTYEQYF	TGTGCCACCCGCGGCGGAACCTACGAGCAGTACTTC
TRBV28	TRBJ1-3	.	.	CASSLRVGVTAGNTIYF	TGTGCCAGCAGTTTAAGGGTGGGAGTTACCGCTGGAAACACCATATATTTT
TRBV3-1/TRBV3-2	TRBJ2-7	.	.	CASSQVAGQIYEQYF	TGTGCCAGCAGCCAAGTGGCAGGACAGATCTACGAGCAGTACTTC
TRBV27	TRBJ2-5	.	TRBD2	CASSFSRTSGRETQYF	TGTGCCAGCAGTTTTAGCCGGACTAGCGGGAGAGAGACCCAGTACTTC
TRBV10-1	TRBJ1-4	.	.	CASSEMTGKLFF	TGCGCCAGCAGCGAGATGACGGGAAAACTGTTTTTT
TRBV5-1	TRBJ2-3	many	TRBD1	CASSLGTGGKDTQYF	TGCGCCAGCAGCTTAGGGACAGGGGGCAAAGATACGCAGTATTTT
TRBV7-3	TRBJ2-5	.	TRBD1	CASSLSRGLQETQYF	TGTGCCAGCAGCTTATCCAGGGGGTTACAAGAGACCCAGTACTTC
TRBV27	TRBJ1-5	.	.	CASLQVYNSNQPQHF	TGTGCCAGCCTACAGGTTTACAATAGCAATCAGCCCCAGCATTTT
TRBV30	TRBJ2-3	.	TRBD2	CAWNRSGRKNTQYF	TGTGCCTGGAACCGAAGCGGGAGGAAGAATACGCAGTATTTT
TRBV19	TRBJ1-6	.	.	CASSIDEAGTSSPLHF	TGTGCCAGTAGTATAGATGAAGCAGGGACAAGCTCACCCCTCCACTTT
TRBV7-2	TRBJ1-2	once	.	CASSPLMGAVNYGYTF	TGTGCCAGCAGCCCTCTAATGGGGGCGGTGAACTATGGCTACACCTTC
TRBV7-3	TRBJ1-1	.	.	CASSLGAANTEAFF	TGTGCCAGCAGCTTAGGGGCAGCAAACACTGAAGCTTTCTTT
TRBV28	TRBJ1-5	.	TRBD1	CASSTFRTGLKNSNQPQHF	TGTGCCAGCAGCACCTTTCGGACAGGGTTAAAAAATAGCAATCAGCCCCAGCATTTT
TRBV10-1	TRBJ2-3	.	TRBD2	CASSESTSGWSTDTQYF	TGCGCCAGCAGTGAGTCGACTAGCGGGTGGAGCACAGATACGCAGTATTTT
TRBV29-1	TRBJ2-4	.	.	CSVRRPGGDIQYF	TGCAGCGTTAGGAGGCCTGGAGGGGACATTCAGTACTTC
TRBV4-1	TRBJ2-6	.	.	CASSQEQSFGANVLTF	TGCGCCAGCAGCCAAGAACAGTCGTTTGGGGCCAACGTCCTGACTTTC
TRBV10-1	TRBJ2-5	.	.	CASSDWRGETQYF	TGCGCCAGCAGTGACTGGAGGGGAGAGACCCAGTACTTC
TRBV2	TRBJ2-1	.	.	CASSGGLVGVVYNEQFF	TGTGCCAGCAGTGGGGGACTCGTTGGGGTAGTGTACAATGAGCAGTTCTTC
TRBV28	TRBJ1-2	.	.	CASSLGRDYGYTF	TGTGCCAGCAGTTTAGGCAGGGACTATGGCTACACCTTC
TRBV2	TRBJ2-2	.	.	CASHLWRQVNTGELFF	TGTGCCAGTCACCTATGGAGGCAGGTGAACACCGGGGAGCTGTTTTTT
TRBV2	TRBJ2-2	.	TRBD2	CASSHTLTSGGAIGELFF	TGTGCCAGCAGTCATACATTGACTAGCGGGGGGGCAATCGGGGAGCTGTTTTTT
TRBV12-3/TRBV12-4	TRBJ2-2	once	.	CASRQGGAGELFF	TGTGCCAGTAGACAGGGAGGAGCCGGGGAGCTGTTTTTT
TRBV6-2/TRBV6-3	TRBJ2-7	.	TRBD1	CASSALSDRGRDEQYF	TGTGCCAGCAGTGCGCTCTCAGACAGGGGGCGAGACGAGCAGTACTTC
TRBV19	TRBJ1-5	.	.	CAGGPTGSNQPQHF	TGTGCTGGAGGTCCAACAGGGAGCAATCAGCCCCAGCATTTT
TRBV3-1/TRBV3-2	TRBJ2-5	.	.	CASSQDPAGGETQYF	TGTGCCAGCAGCCAAGATCCGGCAGGAGGGGAGACCCAGTACTTC
TRBV2	TRBJ1-2	.	TRBD1	CASSRQGDGYTF	TGTGCCAGCAGTAGACAGGGGGATGGCTACACCTTC
TRBV13	TRBJ2-1	.	.	CASSSSDTFAYNEQFF	TGTGCCAGCAGCTCCTCTGACACATTCGCCTACAATGAGCAGTTCTTC
TRBV5-1	TRBJ2-3	.	TRBD2	CASSQGLAGEVDTQYF	TGCGCCAGCAGCCAGGGACTAGCGGGAGAGGTAGATACGCAGTATTTT
TRBV3-1/TRBV3-2	TRBJ2-2	.	TRBD1	CASSQGTGYTGELFF	TGTGCCAGCAGCCAAGGGACAGGGTACACCGGGGAGCTGTTTTTT
TRBV11-3	TRBJ1-1	.	.	CASSLGGAGDTEAFF	TGTGCCAGCAGCTTAGGAGGCGCAGGGGACACTGAAGCTTTCTTT
TRBV30	TRBJ2-1	.	TRBD2	CAWSGTSGLSSYNEQFF	TGTGCCTGGAGTGGGACTAGCGGCTTAAGCTCCTACAATGAGCAGTTCTTC
TRBV5-1	TRBJ2-6	.	TRBD1	CASSLGQGSGANVLTF	TGCGCCAGCAGCTTGGGACAGGGCTCTGGGGCCAACGTCCTGACTTTC
TRBV23-1	TRBJ1-5	.	TRBD1	CASSRNDREEDQPQHF	TGCGCCAGCAGTCGCAATGACAGGGAAGAGGATCAGCCCCAGCATTTT